What follows describes a single T cell receptor beta chain. Generated by immunoSEQ multiplex PCR, the TCRdb table keeps only in-frame clones and is missing some. The data show some 130,000 clones, with about four fifths seen just once and approximately 4% held by the top ten. The CDR3 sequence is 14 residues long. Germline CDR1 SQVTM, CDR2 ANQGSEA. Trimming stripped 4 bases from V and 3 bases from J, with 15 bases between. This record belongs to a study of blood T cell repertoires in COVID-19. This sequence joins TRBV29-1 and TRBJ2-5; weak D call: TRBD2 (7 bases). The receptor's source is a woman aged 80 or older with acute or convalescent COVID-19. Sequencing input: peripheral blood. CDR3 region: CSVVVGGRKETQYF. In DNA form, the CDR3 reads TGCAGCGTTGTGGTCGGGGGGCGGAAAGAGACCCAGTACTTC.